Listed below are T cell receptor beta chains from one sample, sequenced in a study of shared clonotypes between healthy human individuals. The assay was immunoSEQ multiplex PCR, and TCRdb's table has in-frame clones only and misses some. The data hold just over 2,000,000 clones, with 95% observed a single time. The sequencing sample was made of naive CD4+ T cells sorted from blood. The receptors were gathered from a man between 18 and 29 years old in good health. Each CDR3 is given with its conserved first and last residue. The D gene is left open where the match is weak. A row's size may be missing; if present it is once, few, many or a size class.

CDR3nt: TGTGCCAGCAGCTTGAGAGGCCCTAGCGGGGCGTACGAGCAGTACTTC; CDR3aa: CASSLRGPSGAYEQYF; v_gene: TRBV7-2; j_gene: TRBJ2-7; d_gene: TRBD2; abundance: NA
CDR3nt: TGTGCCAGCAGCTCGACGGGGGTCGGCGAGCTGTTTTTT; CDR3aa: CASSSTGVGELFF; v_gene: TRBV9; j_gene: TRBJ2-2; d_gene: NA; abundance: NA
CDR3nt: TGCAGCGTTGGTAGCGGGGGCAATGAGCAGTTCTTC; CDR3aa: CSVGSGGNEQFF; v_gene: TRBV29-1; j_gene: TRBJ2-1; d_gene: TRBD2; abundance: NA
CDR3nt: TGTGCCAGTAGTATAGATAGGACGGATGGATTCCTATCCCTCCACTTT; CDR3aa: CASSIDRTDGFLSLHF; v_gene: TRBV19; j_gene: TRBJ1-6; d_gene: NA; abundance: NA
CDR3nt: TGTGCCAGCAGCTTACGCCAACTAGCGGGGGGCATCTACAATGAGCAGTTCTTC; CDR3aa: CASSLRQLAGGIYNEQFF; v_gene: TRBV7-9; j_gene: TRBJ2-1; d_gene: TRBD2; abundance: NA
CDR3nt: TGTGCCAGCAGTTACTCGCGGGACTCCACCTACGAGCAGTACTTC; CDR3aa: CASSYSRDSTYEQYF; v_gene: TRBV6-5; j_gene: TRBJ2-7; d_gene: NA; abundance: NA
CDR3nt: TGTGCCAGCAGCTTACACGGCTTCGGCGAGCAGTACTTC; CDR3aa: CASSLHGFGEQYF; v_gene: TRBV11-3; j_gene: TRBJ2-7; d_gene: NA; abundance: NA
CDR3nt: TGTGCCAGCAGCTCCGGGAGCCCCCATGAGCAGTTCTTC; CDR3aa: CASSSGSPHEQFF; v_gene: TRBV5-4; j_gene: TRBJ2-1; d_gene: NA; abundance: NA
CDR3nt: TGCGCCAGCAGCAACGGACAGGGATCCTACGAGCAGTACTTC; CDR3aa: CASSNGQGSYEQYF; v_gene: TRBV5-1; j_gene: TRBJ2-7; d_gene: TRBD1; abundance: NA
CDR3nt: TGCGCCAGCAGCCCCGCTGCAGTATCTGGGGCCAACGTCCTGACTTTC; CDR3aa: CASSPAAVSGANVLTF; v_gene: TRBV4-1; j_gene: TRBJ2-6; d_gene: NA; abundance: NA
CDR3nt: TGTGCCTGGAGTGGGCCCGGCTACACCTTC; CDR3aa: CAWSGPGYTF; v_gene: TRBV30; j_gene: TRBJ1-2; d_gene: NA; abundance: once
CDR3nt: TGTGCCATCAGCTCCGGGACTAGCGCTGGAGATACGCAGTATTTT; CDR3aa: CAISSGTSAGDTQYF; v_gene: TRBV10-3; j_gene: TRBJ2-3; d_gene: TRBD2; abundance: NA
CDR3nt: TGCGCCAGCAGCTTGGAATTTACAGGGGGATATGGCTACACCTTC; CDR3aa: CASSLEFTGGYGYTF; v_gene: TRBV5-1; j_gene: TRBJ1-2; d_gene: TRBD1; abundance: NA
CDR3nt: TGTGCCAGCAGCTTGACGAGAGGTCAGCCCCAGCATTTT; CDR3aa: CASSLTRGQPQHF; v_gene: TRBV7-2; j_gene: TRBJ1-5; d_gene: NA; abundance: NA
CDR3nt: TGTGCCACCGAAGAAGGGGCGGGGGAGACCCAGTACTTC; CDR3aa: CATEEGAGETQYF; v_gene: TRBV10-3; j_gene: TRBJ2-5; d_gene: NA; abundance: NA
CDR3nt: TGTGCCAGCGCGGGGACTAGCGGGAGTTTGGATGAGCAGTTCTTC; CDR3aa: CASAGTSGSLDEQFF; v_gene: TRBV6-1; j_gene: TRBJ2-1; d_gene: TRBD2; abundance: NA
CDR3nt: TGTGCCAGCAGTTTATGGACAGGAAAGACTGAAGCTTTCTTT; CDR3aa: CASSLWTGKTEAFF; v_gene: TRBV28; j_gene: TRBJ1-1; d_gene: NA; abundance: NA
CDR3nt: TGTGCCAGCAGATTGGGACTAGCGGGCACCGGGGAGCTGTTTTTT; CDR3aa: CASRLGLAGTGELFF; v_gene: TRBV7-2; j_gene: TRBJ2-2; d_gene: TRBD2; abundance: NA
CDR3nt: TGTGCCAGCAGTTCCTCTTTAGGGGGCGGCACTGAAGCTTTCTTT; CDR3aa: CASSSSLGGGTEAFF; v_gene: TRBV2; j_gene: TRBJ1-1; d_gene: TRBD1; abundance: once
CDR3nt: TGTGCCAGCAGTGTTTCGGGACAGTCTAATGAAAAACTGTTTTTT; CDR3aa: CASSVSGQSNEKLFF; v_gene: TRBV2; j_gene: TRBJ1-4; d_gene: TRBD1; abundance: NA
CDR3nt: TGTGCCAGCAGCTCTACGCGGGTCAGAGCAACTAATGAAAAACTGTTTTTT; CDR3aa: CASSSTRVRATNEKLFF; v_gene: TRBV7-9; j_gene: TRBJ1-4; d_gene: NA; abundance: NA
CDR3nt: TGTGCCAGCTCACCCGAGCCGGGATCTCACAATGAGCAGTTCTTC; CDR3aa: CASSPEPGSHNEQFF; v_gene: TRBV18; j_gene: TRBJ2-1; d_gene: NA; abundance: once
CDR3nt: TGTGCCAGCAGTTTTAGGTGGGTCAGGGGAAACGAGCAGTACTTC; CDR3aa: CASSFRWVRGNEQYF; v_gene: TRBV27; j_gene: TRBJ2-7; d_gene: NA; abundance: NA
CDR3nt: TGCGCCAGCAGCCAAGAAAGGGTGGGAAACCGGGATTCACCCCTCCACTTT; CDR3aa: CASSQERVGNRDSPLHF; v_gene: TRBV4-1; j_gene: TRBJ1-6; d_gene: NA; abundance: once
CDR3nt: TGCGCCAGCAGTCGACAGGGGACCACTGAAGCTTTCTTT; CDR3aa: CASSRQGTTEAFF; v_gene: TRBV5-1; j_gene: TRBJ1-1; d_gene: TRBD1; abundance: NA
CDR3nt: TGTGCCAGCAGCTCTCGACTAGCGACCTACAATGAGCAGTTCTTC; CDR3aa: CASSSRLATYNEQFF; v_gene: TRBV7-9; j_gene: TRBJ2-1; d_gene: TRBD2; abundance: NA
CDR3nt: TGTGCCAGCAGTTACTCGCAGGGAAACACCGGGGAGCTGTTTTTT; CDR3aa: CASSYSQGNTGELFF; v_gene: TRBV6-5; j_gene: TRBJ2-2; d_gene: NA; abundance: NA
CDR3nt: TGTGCCAGCAGTGTAGATACCAACACCGGGGAGCTGTTTTTT; CDR3aa: CASSVDTNTGELFF; v_gene: TRBV2; j_gene: TRBJ2-2; d_gene: NA; abundance: NA
CDR3nt: TGCGCCAGCAGTTCCGACAGGGGCTCCTACAATGAGCAGTTCTTC; CDR3aa: CASSSDRGSYNEQFF; v_gene: TRBV10-1; j_gene: TRBJ2-1; d_gene: TRBD1; abundance: NA
CDR3nt: TGTGCCAGCAGCTTGGAGTTCCCGTTCGGGACGCCAAACACTGAAGCTTTCTTT; CDR3aa: CASSLEFPFGTPNTEAFF; v_gene: TRBV5-5; j_gene: TRBJ1-1; d_gene: NA; abundance: few
CDR3nt: TGTGCCATCAGTTCTCAGGTCCTCTCTGGGGCCAACGTCCTGACTTTC; CDR3aa: CAISSQVLSGANVLTF; v_gene: TRBV10-3; j_gene: TRBJ2-6; d_gene: NA; abundance: NA
CDR3nt: TGTGCCAGCGCGAGGGGGGCGGGAGAGACCCAGTACTTC; CDR3aa: CASARGAGETQYF; v_gene: TRBV6-4; j_gene: TRBJ2-5; d_gene: NA; abundance: NA
CDR3nt: TGTGCCAGCAGCGGTAGCGGGGGGCAAGAGACCCAGTACTTC; CDR3aa: CASSGSGGQETQYF; v_gene: TRBV9; j_gene: TRBJ2-5; d_gene: TRBD2; abundance: NA
CDR3nt: TGTGCCAGCAGCTGGCAGGGTCAGGAGACCCAGTACTTC; CDR3aa: CASSWQGQETQYF; v_gene: TRBV5-4; j_gene: TRBJ2-5; d_gene: NA; abundance: NA
CDR3nt: TGCAGCGTTGAAGAAGGTGGGGGAGGCAATCAGCCCCAGCATTTT; CDR3aa: CSVEEGGGGNQPQHF; v_gene: TRBV29-1; j_gene: TRBJ1-5; d_gene: NA; abundance: NA
CDR3nt: TGCGCCAGCAGCCAAGATCTCCTAGCGGGAGTACACGAGCAGTACTTC; CDR3aa: CASSQDLLAGVHEQYF; v_gene: TRBV4-3; j_gene: TRBJ2-7; d_gene: TRBD2; abundance: NA
CDR3nt: TGTGCCAGCAGCGTGACTAGCGGGATGGCAGATACGCAGTATTTT; CDR3aa: CASSVTSGMADTQYF; v_gene: TRBV9; j_gene: TRBJ2-3; d_gene: TRBD2; abundance: NA
CDR3nt: TGCGCCAGCAGCCAAGAAACTAGCGGGGACACCACCAGCCACGAGCAGTACTTC; CDR3aa: CASSQETSGDTTSHEQYF; v_gene: TRBV4-1; j_gene: TRBJ2-7; d_gene: TRBD2; abundance: NA
CDR3nt: TGTGCCAGCAGCTTGAGACAGGGAGGAATGGAGACCCAGTACTTC; CDR3aa: CASSLRQGGMETQYF; v_gene: TRBV5-4; j_gene: TRBJ2-5; d_gene: NA; abundance: NA
CDR3nt: TGTGCCAGCAGCCGAACACCGGGACAGGGATCCTACGAGCAGTACTTC; CDR3aa: CASSRTPGQGSYEQYF; v_gene: TRBV7-2; j_gene: TRBJ2-7; d_gene: TRBD1; abundance: NA
CDR3nt: TGTGCCAGCAGCTTTCCCGCTCTAGACGGAGAGACCCAGTACTTC; CDR3aa: CASSFPALDGETQYF; v_gene: TRBV7-9; j_gene: TRBJ2-5; d_gene: NA; abundance: NA
CDR3nt: TGTGCCAGCAGCACAGGGACCCCGGGTTTGGATACGCAGTATTTT; CDR3aa: CASSTGTPGLDTQYF; v_gene: TRBV7-2; j_gene: TRBJ2-3; d_gene: NA; abundance: NA
CDR3nt: TGTGCCAGCACCAAGACAGGGTTGAACTATGGCTACACCTTC; CDR3aa: CASTKTGLNYGYTF; v_gene: TRBV25-1; j_gene: TRBJ1-2; d_gene: TRBD1; abundance: NA
CDR3nt: TGTGCCAGCAGTCCCTCAGTGCCCCCGAACACTGAAGCTTTCTTT; CDR3aa: CASSPSVPPNTEAFF; v_gene: TRBV27; j_gene: TRBJ1-1; d_gene: NA; abundance: NA
CDR3nt: TGTGCCAGCAGTGAAGCCCTGTCCGGGACTAAAAATGAGCAGTTCTTC; CDR3aa: CASSEALSGTKNEQFF; v_gene: TRBV2; j_gene: TRBJ2-1; d_gene: TRBD2; abundance: NA
CDR3nt: TGTGCCAGCAGTAAGCGGACAGGAATGAACACTGAAGCTTTCTTT; CDR3aa: CASSKRTGMNTEAFF; v_gene: TRBV25-1; j_gene: TRBJ1-1; d_gene: TRBD1; abundance: NA
CDR3nt: TGTGCCAGCAGCTTAGTAGGAGGGGTCACTGAAGCTTTCTTT; CDR3aa: CASSLVGGVTEAFF; v_gene: TRBV5-5; j_gene: TRBJ1-1; d_gene: NA; abundance: NA
CDR3nt: TGTGCCATCAGTGAGTCGATGGCGGCCGGCTGGGAGACCCAGTACTTC; CDR3aa: CAISESMAAGWETQYF; v_gene: TRBV10-3; j_gene: TRBJ2-5; d_gene: NA; abundance: NA
CDR3nt: TGTGCCAGCAGTTACCAGAACTATGGCTACACCTTC; CDR3aa: CASSYQNYGYTF; v_gene: TRBV6-6; j_gene: TRBJ1-2; d_gene: NA; abundance: few
CDR3nt: TGTGCCAGCAGTTACCAGGCTTCCTACGAGCAGTACTTC; CDR3aa: CASSYQASYEQYF; v_gene: TRBV6-6; j_gene: TRBJ2-7; d_gene: NA; abundance: NA
CDR3nt: TGTGCCAGCAGCCCCTCCTCGTACGAGCAGTACTTC; CDR3aa: CASSPSSYEQYF; v_gene: TRBV7-2; j_gene: TRBJ2-7; d_gene: NA; abundance: once
CDR3nt: TGTGCCAGCTCACCACCAGGGCGGGAGTCCTACGAGCAGTACTTC; CDR3aa: CASSPPGRESYEQYF; v_gene: TRBV18; j_gene: TRBJ2-7; d_gene: TRBD2; abundance: NA
CDR3nt: TGCGCCAGCGGGCTGGAGGGACCTTACAATGAGCAGTTCTTC; CDR3aa: CASGLEGPYNEQFF; v_gene: TRBV5-1; j_gene: TRBJ2-1; d_gene: NA; abundance: NA
CDR3nt: TGTGCCAGCAGCACGACAGGGGCCGGATACAATGAGCAGTTCTTC; CDR3aa: CASSTTGAGYNEQFF; v_gene: TRBV5-4; j_gene: TRBJ2-1; d_gene: TRBD1; abundance: NA
CDR3nt: TGTGCCATCAGTGACACTAGCGGGAGGATCACCGGGGAGCTGTTTTTT; CDR3aa: CAISDTSGRITGELFF; v_gene: TRBV10-3; j_gene: TRBJ2-2; d_gene: TRBD2; abundance: NA